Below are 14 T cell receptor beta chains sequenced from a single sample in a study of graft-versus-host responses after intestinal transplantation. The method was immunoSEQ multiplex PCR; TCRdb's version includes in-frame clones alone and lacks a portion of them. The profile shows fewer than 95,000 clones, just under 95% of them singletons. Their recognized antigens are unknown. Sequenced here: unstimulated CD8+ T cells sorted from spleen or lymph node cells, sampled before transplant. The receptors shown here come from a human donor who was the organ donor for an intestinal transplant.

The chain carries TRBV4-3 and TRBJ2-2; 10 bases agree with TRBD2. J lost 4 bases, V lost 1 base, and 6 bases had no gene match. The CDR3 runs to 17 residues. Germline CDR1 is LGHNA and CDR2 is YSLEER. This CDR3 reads CASSQAPSGGGTGELFF. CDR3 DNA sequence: TGCGCCAGCAGCCAAGCCCCTAGCGGGGGCGGCACCGGGGAGCTGTTTTTT.

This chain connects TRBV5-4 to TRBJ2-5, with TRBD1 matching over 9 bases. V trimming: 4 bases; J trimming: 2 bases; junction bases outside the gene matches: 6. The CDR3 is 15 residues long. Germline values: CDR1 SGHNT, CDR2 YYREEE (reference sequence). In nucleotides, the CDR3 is TGTGCCAGCAGCCCGGGACAGGGCTTACAAGAGACCCAGTACTTC. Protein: CASSPGQGLQETQYF.

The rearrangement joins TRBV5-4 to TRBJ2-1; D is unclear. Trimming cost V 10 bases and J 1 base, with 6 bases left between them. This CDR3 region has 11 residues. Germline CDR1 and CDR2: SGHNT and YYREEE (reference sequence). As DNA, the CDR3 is TGTGCCGGCTCGTCCTACAATGAGCAGTTCTTC. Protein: CAGSSYNEQFF.

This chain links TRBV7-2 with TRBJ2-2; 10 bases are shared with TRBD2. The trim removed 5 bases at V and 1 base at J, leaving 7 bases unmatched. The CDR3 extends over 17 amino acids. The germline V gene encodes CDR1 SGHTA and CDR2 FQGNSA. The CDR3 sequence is CASSLYSGGVNTGELFF. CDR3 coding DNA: TGTGCCAGCAGCCTCTACAGCGGGGGGGTGAACACCGGGGAGCTGTTTTTT.

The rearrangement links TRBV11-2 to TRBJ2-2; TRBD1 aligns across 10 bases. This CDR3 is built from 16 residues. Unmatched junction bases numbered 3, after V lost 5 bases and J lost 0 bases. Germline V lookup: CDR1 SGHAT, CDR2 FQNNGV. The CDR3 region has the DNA TGTGCCAGCAGCCACGACAGGGGGCCGAACACCGGGGAGCTGTTTTTT. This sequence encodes CASSHDRGPNTGELFF.

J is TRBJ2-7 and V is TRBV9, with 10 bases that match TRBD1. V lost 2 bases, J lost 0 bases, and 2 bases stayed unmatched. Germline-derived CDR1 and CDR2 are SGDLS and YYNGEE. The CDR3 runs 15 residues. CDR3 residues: CASSVRTGGSYEQYF. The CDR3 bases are TGTGCCAGCAGCGTGCGGACAGGGGGCTCCTACGAGCAGTACTTC.

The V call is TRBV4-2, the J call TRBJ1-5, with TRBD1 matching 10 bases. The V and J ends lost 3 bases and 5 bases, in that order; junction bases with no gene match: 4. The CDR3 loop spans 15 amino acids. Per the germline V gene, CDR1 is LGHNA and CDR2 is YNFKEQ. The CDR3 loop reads CASSQTGGSDQPQHF. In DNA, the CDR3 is TGTGCCAGCAGCCAGACAGGGGGCTCGGATCAGCCCCAGCATTTT.

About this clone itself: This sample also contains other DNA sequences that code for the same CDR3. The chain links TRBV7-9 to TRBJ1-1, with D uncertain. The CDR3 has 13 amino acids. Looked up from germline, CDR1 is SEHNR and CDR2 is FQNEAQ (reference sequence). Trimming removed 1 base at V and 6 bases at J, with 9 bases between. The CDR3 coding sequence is TGTGCCAGCAGCTTAGATCCCAGGCCTGAAGCTTTCTTT. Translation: CASSLDPRPEAFF. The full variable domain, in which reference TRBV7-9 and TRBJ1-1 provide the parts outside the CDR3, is DTGVSQNPRHKITKRGQNVTFRCDPISEHNRLYWYRQTLGQGPEFLTYFQNEAQLEKSRLLSDRFSAERPKGSFSTLEIQRTEQGDSAMYLCASSLDPRPEAFFGQGTRLTVV.

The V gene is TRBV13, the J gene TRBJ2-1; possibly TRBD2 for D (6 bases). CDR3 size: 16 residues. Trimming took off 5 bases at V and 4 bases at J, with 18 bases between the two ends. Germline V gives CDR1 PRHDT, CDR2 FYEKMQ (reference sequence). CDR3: CASSDDWSGQYNEQFF. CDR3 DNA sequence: TGTGCCAGCAGCGACGACTGGAGCGGGCAATACAATGAGCAGTTCTTC.

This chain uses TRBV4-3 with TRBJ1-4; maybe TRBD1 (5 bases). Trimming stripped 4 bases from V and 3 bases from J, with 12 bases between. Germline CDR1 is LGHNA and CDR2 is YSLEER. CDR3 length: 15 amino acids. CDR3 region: CASSPSDRANEKLFF. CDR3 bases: TGCGCCAGCAGCCCCTCCGACAGAGCTAATGAAAAACTGTTTTTT.

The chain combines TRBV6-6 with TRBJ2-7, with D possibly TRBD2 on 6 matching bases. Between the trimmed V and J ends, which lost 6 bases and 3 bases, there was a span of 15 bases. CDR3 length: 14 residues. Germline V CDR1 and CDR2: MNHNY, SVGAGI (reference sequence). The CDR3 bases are TGTGCCAGCAGCTCCTACGGGACTCTCTACGAGCAGTACTTC. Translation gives CASSSYGTLYEQYF.

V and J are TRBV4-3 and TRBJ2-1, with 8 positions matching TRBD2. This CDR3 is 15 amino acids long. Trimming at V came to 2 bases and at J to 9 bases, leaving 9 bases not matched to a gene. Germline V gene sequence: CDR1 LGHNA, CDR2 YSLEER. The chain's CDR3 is CASSQRLASSREQFF. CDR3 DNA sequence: TGCGCCAGCAGCCAAAGACTAGCGTCAAGTCGTGAGCAGTTCTTC.

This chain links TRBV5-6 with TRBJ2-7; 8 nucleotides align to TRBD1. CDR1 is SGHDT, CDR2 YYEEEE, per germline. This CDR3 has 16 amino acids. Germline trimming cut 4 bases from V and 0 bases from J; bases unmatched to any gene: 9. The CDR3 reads CASSLDRGWLSYEQYF. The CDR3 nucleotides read TGTGCCAGCAGCCTCGACAGGGGATGGCTCTCCTACGAGCAGTACTTC. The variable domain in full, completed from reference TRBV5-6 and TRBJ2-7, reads DAGVTQSPTHLIKTRGQQVTLRCSPKSGHDTVSWYQQALGQGPQFIFQYYEEEERQRGNFPDRFSGHQFPNYSSELNVNALLLGDSALYLCASSLDRGWLSYEQYFGPGTRLTVT.

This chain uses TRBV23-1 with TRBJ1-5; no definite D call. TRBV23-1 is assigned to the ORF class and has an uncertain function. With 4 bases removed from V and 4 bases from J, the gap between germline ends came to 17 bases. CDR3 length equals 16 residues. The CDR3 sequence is CASSPSPSSGNQPQHF. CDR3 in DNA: TGCGCCAGCAGTCCATCCCCATCTTCGGGAAATCAGCCCCAGCATTTT.